This T cell receptor (beta chain) was captured in a study of blood T cell repertoires in COVID-19. About the research overall: COVID-19 samples from acute and convalescent phases originated in the United States, Italy and Spain. PBMCs, B-cell-depleted T cells, or T cells were the source of the cDNA or gDNA that made up the material.

TCRdb's table, derived via immunoSEQ multiplex PCR, lists solely in-frame clones and lacks some. The sample lists around 90,000 clones; over 75% were seen once. V shed 5 bases and J shed 7 bases, with 11 bases lying between them. The germline CDR1 and CDR2 sequences are DFQATT and SNEGSKA (reference sequence). This CDR3 comprises 11 residues. J is TRBJ1-1 and V is TRBV20-1; no reliable D call. Sample: peripheral blood. The sequence came from a human donor in a cohort sampled during active COVID-19. This CDR3 is CSAFYRIEAFF. The CDR3 DNA follows: TGCAGTGCTTTCTATAGAATTGAAGCTTTCTTT.